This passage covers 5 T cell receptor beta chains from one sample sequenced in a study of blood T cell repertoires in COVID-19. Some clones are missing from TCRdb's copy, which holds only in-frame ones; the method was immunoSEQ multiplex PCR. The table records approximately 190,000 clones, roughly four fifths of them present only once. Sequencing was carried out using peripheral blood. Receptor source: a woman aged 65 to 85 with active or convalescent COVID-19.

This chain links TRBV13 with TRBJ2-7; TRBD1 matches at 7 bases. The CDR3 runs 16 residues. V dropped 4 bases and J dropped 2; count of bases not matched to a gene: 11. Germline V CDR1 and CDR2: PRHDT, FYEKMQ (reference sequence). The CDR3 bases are TGTGCCAGCAGCTCACGGGCCTTAGGGGGCCCCTACGAGCAGTACTTC. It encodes CASSSRALGGPYEQYF.

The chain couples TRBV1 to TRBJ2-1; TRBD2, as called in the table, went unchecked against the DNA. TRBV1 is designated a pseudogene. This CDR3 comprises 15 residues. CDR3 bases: TGCACCAGCAGCCAAGAAGGGAGAGGCGGCAATGAGCAGTTCTTC. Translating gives CTSSQEGRGGNEQFF.

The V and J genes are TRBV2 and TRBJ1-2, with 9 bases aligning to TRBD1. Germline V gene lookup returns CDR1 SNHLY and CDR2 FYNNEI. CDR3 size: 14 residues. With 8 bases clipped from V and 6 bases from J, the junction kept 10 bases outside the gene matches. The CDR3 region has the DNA TGTGCCAGCCGCTACAGGGGGCTTTTCGATGGCTACACCTTC. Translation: CASRYRGLFDGYTF.

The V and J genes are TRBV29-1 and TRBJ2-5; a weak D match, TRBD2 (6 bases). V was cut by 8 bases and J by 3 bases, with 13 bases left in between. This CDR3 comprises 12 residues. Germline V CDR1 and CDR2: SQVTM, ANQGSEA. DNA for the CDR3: TGCAGCCAGAGCGGCGGGGAAGAGACCCAGTACTTC. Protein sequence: CSQSGGEETQYF.

Written as DNA, the CDR3 is TGTGCCAGCAGCTTATTGGACAGGGGGGCAGATACGCAGTATTTT. Translated: CASSLLDRGADTQYF. This chain connects TRBV11-1 to TRBJ2-3; 10 nucleotides match TRBD1. The germline CDR1 and CDR2 sequences are SGHAT and FQDESV (reference sequence). The CDR3 extends over 15 amino acids. V shed 2 bases, J shed 4 bases, and the junction held 3 bases outside the gene matches.